Following are 8 T cell receptor beta chains from one sample sequenced in a study of post-analysis software for immune sequencing data. General observations from the study: Patients had higher frequencies than controls of five or six TRBV segments, including TRBV5-6, TRBV5-1 and TRBV20-1.

Tagging with unique molecular identifiers was a feature of the TCR beta cDNA libraries. TCRdb reprocessed the PCR reads with MiXCR, giving one entry per CDR3 protein. The table has 750,000 to 950,000 distinct CDR3 sequences, about 43% seen once; the top ten hold 4.9%. These receptors lack a known antigen. Material: blood. Receptors originate from a girl under 18 with multiple sclerosis.

This rearrangement joins TRBV4-1 to TRBJ2-3; no definite D call. The CDR3 sequence is 15 residues long. Trimming cost V 0 bases and J 6 bases, with 13 bases left between them. Germline V gene sequence: CDR1 MGHRA, CDR2 YSYEKL. The CDR3 region has the DNA TGCGCCAGCAGCCAAGAAATGGTGATGGCGGATACGCAGTATTTT. Translation: CASSQEMVMADTQYF.

The chain recombines TRBV7-2 with TRBJ2-7, with 7 bases fitting TRBD2. Losses at the gene ends were 4 bases for V and 1 base for J; bases not matched to a gene: 10. Germline-derived CDR1 and CDR2 are SGHTA and FQGNSA. The CDR3 is made up of 16 amino acids. Here the CDR3 reads CASSWPPGLPSYEQYF. In DNA, the CDR3 is TGTGCCAGCAGCTGGCCCCCGGGACTACCATCCTACGAGCAGTACTTC.

This rearrangement joins TRBV2 to TRBJ2-4, with D possibly matching TRBD1 (6 bases). The J call is doubtful: the DNA matches TRBJ2-7 better. Germline CDR1 is SNHLY and CDR2 is FYNNEI. CDR3 length: 12 residues. CDR3 amino acids: CASSVWGREQYF. Here the CDR3 DNA reads TGTGCCAGCAGTGTTTGGGGGCGCGAGCAGTACTTC.

The V call is TRBV7-9, the J call TRBJ1-2; D call uncertain. V lost 5 bases to trimming and J lost 3 bases, with 13 bases between them. The CDR3 extends over 14 amino acids. The germline V gene encodes CDR1 SEHNR and CDR2 FQNEAQ (reference sequence). The CDR3 DNA reads as TGTGCCAGCAGCCCCGGCAGAAACTACTATGGCTACACCTTC. Translation gives CASSPGRNYYGYTF.

The genes are TRBV7-2 and TRBJ1-5; D call uncertain. Trimming took 1 base from V and 7 from J, leaving 17 bases between them. Germline values: CDR1 SGHTA, CDR2 FQGNSA. The length of the CDR3 is 16 residues. The CDR3 nucleotides read TGTGCCAGCAGCTTAGATCGCCCGACCCCGGCGCAGCCCCAGCATTTT. The encoded protein is CASSLDRPTPAQPQHF. Drawing the rest from reference TRBV7-2 and TRBJ1-5, the complete variable domain is GAGVSQSPSNKVTEKGKDVELRCDPISGHTALYWYRQSLGQGLEFLIYFQGNSAPDKSGLPSDRFSAERTGGSVSTLTIQRTQQEDSAVYLCASSLDRPTPAQPQHFGDGTRLSIL.

The CDR3 region has the DNA TGTGCCAGCAGCTTATCCGGACTAGCGGGAGAGCAGTACTTC. Translation gives CASSLSGLAGEQYF. This chain uses TRBV7-9 with TRBJ2-7; 12 nucleotides match TRBD2. This CDR3 region has 14 residues. Germline CDR1 and CDR2: SEHNR and FQNEAQ (reference sequence). Trimming took 2 bases from V and 7 from J; bases not matched to a gene: 3.

The V and J genes are TRBV9 and TRBJ2-5; D is unresolved. In germline, CDR1 is SGDLS, CDR2 YYNGEE. Trimming removed 0 bases at V and 5 bases at J, with 17 bases between. This CDR3 is 16 amino acids long. The DNA of the CDR3 is TGTGCCAGCAGCGTAGGCCCGGACCCCCGGTTGGAGACCCAGTACTTC. Its protein product is CASSVGPDPRLETQYF.

This clonotype was detected a few times. The chain has TRBV29-1 and TRBJ2-1; D call uncertain. Trimming left V 6 bases short and J 8 bases short, with 11 bases between. This CDR3 is built from 11 residues. Germline V CDR1 and CDR2: SQVTM, ANQGSEA. As DNA, the CDR3 is TGCAGCGTCCCGGTGGGGTATGAGCAGTTCTTC. Translating gives CSVPVGYEQFF.